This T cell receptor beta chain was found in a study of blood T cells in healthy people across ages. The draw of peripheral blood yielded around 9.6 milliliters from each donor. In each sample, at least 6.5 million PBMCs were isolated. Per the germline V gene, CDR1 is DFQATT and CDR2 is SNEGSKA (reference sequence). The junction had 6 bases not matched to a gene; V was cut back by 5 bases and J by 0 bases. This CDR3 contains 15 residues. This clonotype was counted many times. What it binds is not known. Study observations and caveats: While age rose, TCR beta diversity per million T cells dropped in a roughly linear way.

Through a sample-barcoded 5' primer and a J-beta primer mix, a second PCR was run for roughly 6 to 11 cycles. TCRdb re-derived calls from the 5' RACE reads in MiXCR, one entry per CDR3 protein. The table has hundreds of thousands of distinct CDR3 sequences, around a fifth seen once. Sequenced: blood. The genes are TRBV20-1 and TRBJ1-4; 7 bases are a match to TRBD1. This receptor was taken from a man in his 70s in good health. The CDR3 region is CSAAQTGTTNEKLFF. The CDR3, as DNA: TGCAGTGCTGCTCAGACAGGGACAACTAATGAAAAACTGTTTTTT.